This paragraph reports one T cell receptor (beta chain). The CDR3 is 17 amino acids. Trimming at V came to 3 bases and at J to 0 bases, leaving 3 bases not matched to a gene. Germline lookup yields CDR1 SGHRS and CDR2 YFSETQ. Profiled with immunoSEQ multiplex PCR; TCRdb holds only in-frame clones, not every one. In the table there are approximately 20,000 clones, roughly 84% of which are singletons. The data were taken from a study of T cell changes during pregnancy in multiple sclerosis. This specimen was CD8+ T cells from peripheral blood mononuclear cells, taken after pregnancy. This chain links TRBV5-1 with TRBJ2-6; 10 nucleotides line up with TRBD1. This clonotype originated in a female donor with multiple sclerosis, enrolled in a pregnancy study. Here the CDR3 reads CASSWGQGSSGANVLTF. The CDR3 DNA is TGCGCCAGCAGCTGGGGACAGGGGAGCTCTGGGGCCAACGTCCTGACTTTC.